This T cell receptor beta chain stems from a study of T-cell reconstitution after alpha-beta-depleted transplantation in children. Study observations and caveats: T-cell counts and diversity were attributed mostly to newly produced T cells one year after transplant. Several hundred rapidly expanded clones from non-depleted graft cells reportedly supplied alpha-beta T cells about two months post-transplant. Surviving recipient T cells and intrathymic progenitors accounted for some patients' high TCRbeta diversity at day 60.

CDR3 length: 15 residues. Germline V gene lookup returns CDR1 SGHTA and CDR2 FQGNSA. V lost 3 bases, J lost 8 bases, and 7 bases stayed unmatched. This clonotype appeared many times. What it recognizes is unknown. The TCRbeta library incorporated unique molecular identifiers. TCRdb reprocessed the PCR reads via MiXCR and lists one record per CDR3 protein. This repertoire shows a few hundred thousand distinct CDR3 sequences, under 14% found once; its top ten account for 23%. The source is a male patient between 2 and 9 years old who had a stem cell transplant for chronic granulomatous disease, so the T cells may come from the graft donor. The rearrangement links TRBV7-2 to TRBJ2-1, with 10 positions matching TRBD2. Source: peripheral blood, taken 180 days after TCRalphabeta/CD19-depleted stem cell transplant. The CDR3 DNA reads as TGTGCCAGCAGCTTCTCAGCGGGGGGGGTTTATGAGCAGTTCTTC. Its protein product is CASSFSAGGVYEQFF.